The present T cell receptor (beta chain) was sequenced within a study of blood T cells in healthy people across ages. Study at large: About one barcoded TCR beta cDNA was captured per two T cells. Findings and caveats of the study: Possibly confounding the expanded clonotype changes was the fact that donor CMV status was unknown.

There were healthy Caucasian individuals from Russia, aged 6 to 90, serving as donors. Regarding this clonotype: Antigen specificity is unknown.

V dropped 6 bases and J dropped 3 bases, with 14 bases sitting between them. Germline V gives CDR1 DFQATT, CDR2 SNEGSKA (reference sequence). The CDR3 length is 13 residues. Using a J-beta primer mix together with a sample-barcoded 5' primer, a second PCR was run for roughly 6 to 12 cycles. The yield of each sample was at least 2.5 million CDR3-containing paired-end reads. Each CDR3 protein gets one entry after TCRdb re-called the 5' RACE reads with MiXCR. The sample holds 1.2 million to 1.5 million distinct CDR3 sequences, 59% seen once. Sequenced: blood. The chain combines TRBV20-1 with TRBJ2-5; possibly TRBD2 for D (5 bases). The clonotype was recovered from a man younger than 35 in good health. The CDR3 coding sequence is TGCAGTGCATCTGACTATCAGGAAGAGACCCAGTACTTC. Protein sequence: CSASDYQEETQYF.